The rows below give T cell receptor beta chains drawn from one sample of a study of blood T cell repertoires in COVID-19. TCRdb's copy holds only in-frame clones and misses some; the assay was immunoSEQ multiplex PCR. The data contain roughly 150,000 clones, approximately 80% of them seen just once; the ten biggest clones take up roughly 9.2%. Sequenced sample: peripheral blood. The receptors stem from a woman of 80 years or more with active or convalescent COVID-19. Both conserved end residues are part of each CDR3. The D gene is left open where the match is weak. Clone sizes are given selectively: once, few, many, or a class where the clone is expanded.

v_call: TRBV10-3; j_call: TRBJ1-4; clone_size: -; d_call: -; cdr3_nt: TGTGCCATCGCTGGGGGGTCAGGAAAACTGTTTTTT; cdr3_aa: CAIAGGSGKLFF
v_call: TRBV4-1; j_call: TRBJ2-2; clone_size: -; d_call: -; cdr3_nt: TGCGCCAGCAGCCATCTGGGGACATCCTCCACCGGGGAGCTGTTTTTT; cdr3_aa: CASSHLGTSSTGELFF
v_call: TRBV5-1; j_call: TRBJ2-5; clone_size: -; d_call: -; cdr3_nt: TGCGCCAGCAGTCGTTCGGGACTGAGGGAAGAGACCCAGTACTTC; cdr3_aa: CASSRSGLREETQYF
v_call: TRBV5-6; j_call: TRBJ2-2; clone_size: -; d_call: TRBD2; cdr3_nt: TGTGCCAGCAGCTTGGCCGGGGGGGCCTTCACCGGGGAGCTGTTTTTT; cdr3_aa: CASSLAGGAFTGELFF
v_call: TRBV9; j_call: TRBJ1-3; clone_size: few; d_call: -; cdr3_nt: TGTGCCAGCAGCGGTACAGGCAACTCTGGAAACACCATATATTTT; cdr3_aa: CASSGTGNSGNTIYF
v_call: TRBV7-8; j_call: TRBJ1-2; clone_size: -; d_call: TRBD1; cdr3_nt: TGTGCCAGCAGCTTAGGACAGGGGGAAAACTATGGCTACACCTTC; cdr3_aa: CASSLGQGENYGYTF
v_call: TRBV27; j_call: TRBJ1-4; clone_size: few; d_call: TRBD1; cdr3_nt: TGTGCCAGCAGTTTATCGTATGGGGGACAGGTTGATGAAAAACTGTTTTTT; cdr3_aa: CASSLSYGGQVDEKLFF
v_call: TRBV6-2/TRBV6-3; j_call: TRBJ2-6; clone_size: -; d_call: -; cdr3_nt: TGTGCCAGCAGCAGGGAGCTGACGGGGGCCAACGTCCTGACTTTC; cdr3_aa: CASSRELTGANVLTF
v_call: TRBV15; j_call: TRBJ2-2; clone_size: few; d_call: TRBD1; cdr3_nt: TGTGCCACCAGCAGACCGGGACAGGCGTACACCGGGGAGCTGTTTTTT; cdr3_aa: CATSRPGQAYTGELFF
v_call: TRBV19; j_call: TRBJ1-2; clone_size: few; d_call: TRBD1; cdr3_nt: TGTGCCAGTAGTATCGGGACAGGGTCCTATGGCTACACCTTC; cdr3_aa: CASSIGTGSYGYTF
v_call: TRBV19; j_call: TRBJ1-1; clone_size: few; d_call: TRBD1; cdr3_nt: TGTGCCAGTAGTATTGGGACAGCGAACACTGAAGCTTTCTTT; cdr3_aa: CASSIGTANTEAFF
v_call: TRBV4-3; j_call: TRBJ2-2; clone_size: few; d_call: -; cdr3_nt: TGCGCCAGCAGCCAAGATCGGCGGGGGAACACCGGGGAGCTGTTTTTT; cdr3_aa: CASSQDRRGNTGELFF
v_call: TRBV23-1; j_call: TRBJ2-1; clone_size: -; d_call: -; cdr3_nt: TGCGCCAGCAGTCTCGGACTGCCGCTCTACAATGAGCAGTTCTTC; cdr3_aa: CASSLGLPLYNEQFF
v_call: TRBV7-2; j_call: TRBJ2-7; clone_size: once; d_call: -; cdr3_nt: TGTGCCAGCAGCTTAAAGGGAGCCGAGCAGTACTTC; cdr3_aa: CASSLKGAEQYF
v_call: TRBV4-1; j_call: TRBJ1-3; clone_size: -; d_call: -; cdr3_nt: TGCGCCAGCAGCCAAGAAGGCCTCCGGGGAGGAAACACCATATATTTT; cdr3_aa: CASSQEGLRGGNTIYF
v_call: TRBV13; j_call: TRBJ1-1; clone_size: few; d_call: -; cdr3_nt: TGTGCCAGCAGCCGAGGACAGTCTGCAAACACTGAAGCTTTCTTT; cdr3_aa: CASSRGQSANTEAFF
v_call: TRBV7-8; j_call: TRBJ2-2; clone_size: -; d_call: -; cdr3_nt: TGTGCCAGCAGCTTAGGACTAGTCCGTAACACCGGGGAGCTGTTTTTT; cdr3_aa: CASSLGLVRNTGELFF
v_call: TRBV18; j_call: TRBJ1-1; clone_size: once; d_call: -; cdr3_nt: TGTGCCAGCTCACCACAATCAGGGACACCCATGAACACTGAAGCTTTCTTT; cdr3_aa: CASSPQSGTPMNTEAFF
v_call: TRBV27; j_call: TRBJ2-7; clone_size: -; d_call: TRBD2; cdr3_nt: TGTGCCAGCAGTTTAGATCAGCGGGGGTACTACGAGCAGTACTTC; cdr3_aa: CASSLDQRGYYEQYF
v_call: TRBV27; j_call: TRBJ1-2; clone_size: -; d_call: -; cdr3_nt: TGTGCCAGCAGTTTACAGAAAAACTATGGCTACACCTTC; cdr3_aa: CASSLQKNYGYTF
v_call: TRBV6-5; j_call: TRBJ2-5; clone_size: -; d_call: TRBD1; cdr3_nt: TGTGCCAGCAGTTTGTCAGGGGGCAGGGAGACCCAGTACTTC; cdr3_aa: CASSLSGGRETQYF
v_call: TRBV3-1/TRBV3-2; j_call: TRBJ1-6; clone_size: -; d_call: -; cdr3_nt: TGTGCCAGCAGCTACAGGGTAGCAGAATCACCCCTCCACTTT; cdr3_aa: CASSYRVAESPLHF
v_call: TRBV18; j_call: TRBJ2-7; clone_size: -; d_call: -; cdr3_nt: TGTGCCAGCTCACCGCTGCGGGGAACCTACGAGCAGTACTTC; cdr3_aa: CASSPLRGTYEQYF
v_call: TRBV27; j_call: TRBJ1-4; clone_size: -; d_call: -; cdr3_nt: TGTGCCAGCACCCCCACGGGGAGGCTCGAAGGTGAAAAACTGTTTTTT; cdr3_aa: CASTPTGRLEGEKLFF
v_call: TRBV5-4; j_call: TRBJ1-3; clone_size: -; d_call: -; cdr3_nt: TGTGCCAGCAGCTTGGACGTCGGCTCTGGAAACACCATATATTTT; cdr3_aa: CASSLDVGSGNTIYF
v_call: TRBV19; j_call: TRBJ1-6; clone_size: -; d_call: TRBD1; cdr3_nt: TGTGCCAGTAGTATGGGGGTGACAGGGTTGAATTCACCCCTCCACTTT; cdr3_aa: CASSMGVTGLNSPLHF
v_call: TRBV27; j_call: TRBJ1-2; clone_size: -; d_call: TRBD1; cdr3_nt: TGTGCCAGCAGTTTTAGACAGGGGACTAACTATGGCTACACCTTC; cdr3_aa: CASSFRQGTNYGYTF
v_call: TRBV18; j_call: TRBJ1-1; clone_size: few; d_call: -; cdr3_nt: TGTGCCAGCTCACCGGACAGCGGGAACACTGAAGCTTTCTTT; cdr3_aa: CASSPDSGNTEAFF
v_call: TRBV6-5; j_call: TRBJ2-5; clone_size: -; d_call: -; cdr3_nt: TGTGCCAGCAGCGGGGACAAGGGTGCAACGGAGACCCAGTACTTC; cdr3_aa: CASSGDKGATETQYF
v_call: TRBV5-1; j_call: TRBJ2-5; clone_size: -; d_call: -; cdr3_nt: TGCGCCAGCAGCTATCCTACGTACACCTCTGGAGGGTACCAAGAGACCCAGTACTTC; cdr3_aa: CASSYPTYTSGGYQETQYF
v_call: TRBV12-3/TRBV12-4; j_call: TRBJ1-3; clone_size: -; d_call: -; cdr3_nt: TGTGCCAGCAGTCCAAGACTGGGAAACACCATATATTTT; cdr3_aa: CASSPRLGNTIYF
v_call: TRBV6-5; j_call: TRBJ1-5; clone_size: -; d_call: TRBD1; cdr3_nt: TGTGCCAGCGCTAGAGCAGGGGGGCTTAATCAGCCCCAGCATTTT; cdr3_aa: CASARAGGLNQPQHF
v_call: TRBV7-2; j_call: TRBJ1-5; clone_size: -; d_call: TRBD1; cdr3_nt: TGTGCCAGCAGCGGGACAGGGGAAAGACAGCCCCAGCATTTT; cdr3_aa: CASSGTGERQPQHF
v_call: TRBV7-9; j_call: TRBJ1-1; clone_size: few; d_call: -; cdr3_nt: TGTGCCAGCAGCTTAGGTCCGGACACTGAAGCTTTCTTT; cdr3_aa: CASSLGPDTEAFF
v_call: TRBV6-5; j_call: TRBJ1-2; clone_size: -; d_call: -; cdr3_nt: TGTGCCAGCAGTCCCGTGCACAGGGAGGGTAGTCGCTACACCTTC; cdr3_aa: CASSPVHREGSRYTF
v_call: TRBV19; j_call: TRBJ1-1; clone_size: few; d_call: -; cdr3_nt: TGTGCCAGTAGTACCTCCCTCTCGAACACTGAAGCTTTCTTT; cdr3_aa: CASSTSLSNTEAFF
v_call: TRBV7-9; j_call: TRBJ2-7; clone_size: -; d_call: -; cdr3_nt: TGTGCCAGCAGCCAAGACAGAGACTCGAGCTCCTACGAGCAGTACTTC; cdr3_aa: CASSQDRDSSSYEQYF
v_call: TRBV5-1; j_call: TRBJ1-2; clone_size: -; d_call: -; cdr3_nt: TGCGCCAGCAGCTTGGACCAGGCAAACTATGGCTACACCTTC; cdr3_aa: CASSLDQANYGYTF
v_call: TRBV6-5; j_call: TRBJ1-6; clone_size: -; d_call: TRBD1; cdr3_nt: TGTGCCAGCAGTTATCGGACAGGGAATTCACCCCTCCACTTT; cdr3_aa: CASSYRTGNSPLHF
v_call: TRBV6-5; j_call: TRBJ1-5; clone_size: once; d_call: -; cdr3_nt: TGTGCCAGCAGTTACTCCCGGGGAAATCGGAATCAGCCCCAGCATTTT; cdr3_aa: CASSYSRGNRNQPQHF
v_call: TRBV27; j_call: TRBJ2-1; clone_size: -; d_call: -; cdr3_nt: TGTGCCAGCAGTTTACTGGCTCAGGAAGAGCAGTTCTTC; cdr3_aa: CASSLLAQEEQFF
v_call: TRBV19; j_call: TRBJ1-2; clone_size: -; d_call: TRBD1; cdr3_nt: TGTGCCAGTAGTACCCCTACAGGGGGTGGCTATGGCTACACCTTC; cdr3_aa: CASSTPTGGGYGYTF
v_call: TRBV27; j_call: TRBJ2-5; clone_size: -; d_call: TRBD1; cdr3_nt: TGTGCCAGCAGTAGACAGGGGCTGATTCAAGAGACCCAGTACTTC; cdr3_aa: CASSRQGLIQETQYF
v_call: TRBV7-9; j_call: TRBJ1-2; clone_size: few; d_call: -; cdr3_nt: TGTGCCAGCAGCTTAGACGACAGATCTAACTATGGCTACACCTTC; cdr3_aa: CASSLDDRSNYGYTF
v_call: TRBV2; j_call: TRBJ1-2; clone_size: few; d_call: TRBD1; cdr3_nt: TGTGCCAGCAGACGACAGGGGGATGGCTACACCTTC; cdr3_aa: CASRRQGDGYTF
v_call: TRBV5-6; j_call: TRBJ1-2; clone_size: -; d_call: TRBD1; cdr3_nt: TGTGCCAGCAGCCCGGGACAGGGGAACTATGGCTACACCTTC; cdr3_aa: CASSPGQGNYGYTF
v_call: TRBV7-3; j_call: TRBJ1-1; clone_size: few; d_call: -; cdr3_nt: TGTGCCAGCAGCACATCAGGGAACACTGAAGCTTTCTTT; cdr3_aa: CASSTSGNTEAFF
v_call: TRBV19; j_call: TRBJ1-5; clone_size: -; d_call: -; cdr3_nt: TGTGCCAGTAGGGACCAGGGATATAGCAATCAGCCCCAGCATTTT; cdr3_aa: CASRDQGYSNQPQHF
v_call: TRBV5-4; j_call: TRBJ2-1; clone_size: -; d_call: TRBD1; cdr3_nt: TGTGCCAGCAGCAGACCAGAGGGGGCTATCAATGAGCAGTTCTTC; cdr3_aa: CASSRPEGAINEQFF
v_call: TRBV19; j_call: TRBJ1-2; clone_size: -; d_call: -; cdr3_nt: TGTGCCAGTAGTATAGATCTAGGGGAAGGCTATGGCTACACCTTC; cdr3_aa: CASSIDLGEGYGYTF
v_call: TRBV28; j_call: TRBJ1-1; clone_size: -; d_call: -; cdr3_nt: TGTGCCAGCAGTAATTCCCCCGGGTTATCCATGAACACTGAAGCTTTCTTT; cdr3_aa: CASSNSPGLSMNTEAFF
v_call: TRBV2; j_call: TRBJ2-1; clone_size: -; d_call: -; cdr3_nt: TGTGCCAGCAGTGAAGCGCTTCGGATAGCTTCTAAGGATGAGCAGTTCTTC; cdr3_aa: CASSEALRIASKDEQFF
v_call: TRBV6-2/TRBV6-3; j_call: TRBJ1-4; clone_size: -; d_call: TRBD1; cdr3_nt: TGTGCCAGCAGCCAGCGTGGGACAGGCCTTGAAAAACTGTTTTTT; cdr3_aa: CASSQRGTGLEKLFF
v_call: TRBV6-5; j_call: TRBJ1-4; clone_size: -; d_call: -; cdr3_nt: TGTGCCAGCCGGGGGGAGCAGGGAAGAGAAAAACTGTTTTTT; cdr3_aa: CASRGEQGREKLFF
v_call: TRBV2; j_call: TRBJ1-1; clone_size: -; d_call: TRBD1; cdr3_nt: TGTGCCAGCAGTGGACAGGGGATGAACACTGAAGCTTTCTTT; cdr3_aa: CASSGQGMNTEAFF
v_call: TRBV5-4; j_call: TRBJ1-1; clone_size: -; d_call: TRBD1; cdr3_nt: TGTGCCAGCAGCTTGGGTCAGGGGGTAGGCGGCACTGAAGCTTTCTTT; cdr3_aa: CASSLGQGVGGTEAFF
v_call: TRBV6-4; j_call: TRBJ1-1; clone_size: -; d_call: -; cdr3_nt: TGTGCCAGCAGTTTCCAGGGAGGCGGGAACACTGAAGCTTTCTTT; cdr3_aa: CASSFQGGGNTEAFF
v_call: TRBV7-9; j_call: TRBJ1-5; clone_size: once; d_call: TRBD1; cdr3_nt: TGTGCCAGCAGCTGGGGGACAGTCATTCAGCCCCAGCATTTT; cdr3_aa: CASSWGTVIQPQHF
v_call: TRBV18; j_call: TRBJ1-6; clone_size: -; d_call: TRBD1; cdr3_nt: TGTGCCAGCTCACCGGCAGGGGGAAGGTTTTTACCCCTCCACTTT; cdr3_aa: CASSPAGGRFLPLHF